The 25 T cell receptor beta chains below all came from one sample that was sequenced in a study of blood T cell repertoires in COVID-19 (dated by TCRdb to the early 2020s). The receptor library was made with the immunoSEQ multiplex PCR assay. The immuneACCESS repertoire file appears here via TCRdb, limited to in-frame rearrangements. These files lack a portion of the clones; in checked studies, under half of the deficit traces to unresolved V genes, and the cause of the others is not known. This sample is represented by roughly 190,000 clones; more than 70% of them were singletons. 5% to 6.5% of the sample rests with the top ten. Sample: peripheral blood. The receptors originated from a man in his forties with active or convalescent COVID-19.

The V gene is TRBV2, the J gene TRBJ1-2; D uncertain. The germline V and J ends were trimmed by 6 bases and 5 bases, with 10 bases remaining between them. CDR1 SNHLY and CDR2 FYNNEI come from the germline V gene. The CDR3 spans 12 residues. CDR3 region: CASRRVLYGYTF. The CDR3 nucleotides read TGTGCCAGCAGACGGGTTCTATATGGCTACACCTTC.

This clone was counted only a few times. This chain links TRBV4-1 with TRBJ1-2; 7 bases agree with TRBD1. Germline V lookup: CDR1 MGHRA, CDR2 YSYEKL. V shed 0 bases and J 6 bases; nucleotides not matched to a gene: 10. There are 16 residues in the CDR3. The CDR3 loop is CASSQDETGSLDGYTF. The CDR3 nucleotides read TGCGCCAGCAGCCAAGATGAGACAGGGAGTCTCGATGGCTACACCTTC.

The chain is built from TRBV6-2 or TRBV6-3 and TRBJ1-2; 8 bases are shared with TRBD1. The CDR3 is made up of 16 amino acids. With 2 bases clipped from V and 4 bases from J, the junction kept 9 bases outside the gene matches. Germline loops: CDR1 MNHEY, CDR2 SVGEGT. CDR3 in amino acids: CASSYRGATGAYGYTF. The CDR3 region has the DNA TGTGCCAGCAGTTACAGAGGCGCGACAGGGGCCTATGGCTACACCTTC.

This chain connects TRBV2 to TRBJ2-2; TRBD1 is a possible D gene (5 bases). The CDR3 extends over 15 amino acids. Germline lookup yields CDR1 SNHLY and CDR2 FYNNEI. The V end lost 5 bases, the J end lost 4 bases, and 14 bases lay between the germline ends. The CDR3 region is CASSPLTAFTGELFF. CDR3 DNA sequence: TGTGCCAGCAGTCCACTGACAGCCTTCACCGGGGAGCTGTTTTTT.

The V and J genes are TRBV2 and TRBJ1-5; D possibly corresponds to TRBD1 (5 bases). Trimming shortened V by 7 bases and J by 4 bases, and 17 bases separated the two germline ends. Germline V gene lookup returns CDR1 SNHLY and CDR2 FYNNEI. There are 15 residues in the CDR3. The CDR3 DNA reads TGTGCCAGCAACGCACAGGCGGGGTATAATCAGCCCCAGCATTTT. Translating it yields CASNAQAGYNQPQHF.

The chain couples TRBV4-3 to TRBJ1-4; 10 bases are a match to TRBD1. The germline CDR1 and CDR2 sequences are LGHNA and YSLEER. This CDR3 has 14 amino acids. Trimming cost V 3 bases and J 11 bases; bases outside gene matches: 6. The CDR3: CASSQTGTGVKLFF. CDR3 DNA: TGCGCCAGCAGCCAGACCGGGACAGGGGTGAAACTGTTTTTT.

The rearrangement uses TRBV4-1 and TRBJ1-4, with a possible D match to TRBD1 (5 bases). The CDR3 length is 15 residues. The V end lost 1 base, the J end lost 8 bases, and 14 bases lay between the germline ends. Germline V CDR1 and CDR2: MGHRA, YSYEKL. The CDR3 here is CASSQGRGAGEKLFF. CDR3 DNA sequence: TGCGCCAGCAGCCAAGGGCGGGGCGCGGGGGAAAAACTGTTTTTT.

J is TRBJ2-3 and V is TRBV19, with TRBD2 matching over 7 bases. The CDR3 sequence is 14 residues long. The junction had 6 bases not matched to a gene; V was cut back by 7 bases and J by 2 bases. Germline-derived CDR1 and CDR2 are LNHDA and SQIVND (reference sequence). The chain's CDR3 is CASNRRENTDTQYF. In nucleotides, the CDR3 is TGTGCCAGTAATAGGCGGGAGAACACAGATACGCAGTATTTT.

CDR3 residues: CASSLASGGLQETQYF. DNA of the CDR3: TGCGCCAGCAGCTTGGCGAGCGGGGGACTCCAAGAGACCCAGTACTTC. The chain has TRBV5-1 and TRBJ2-5; 8 bases agree with TRBD2. CDR3 length: 16 amino acids. J was trimmed by 1 base and V by 0 bases; bases with no gene match: 5. CDR1 and CDR2 from the germline V gene are SGHRS and YFSETQ.

The rearrangement uses TRBV9 and TRBJ2-7; 9 bases align to TRBD1. CDR3 length equals 15 residues. V was pared by 4 bases and J by 4 bases, with 9 bases of the junction left unmatched. Germline lookup yields CDR1 SGDLS and CDR2 YYNGEE. DNA of the CDR3: TGTGCCAGCAGCCCTGGACAGGGGTTACGGTACGAGCAGTACTTC. Its protein is CASSPGQGLRYEQYF. The entire variable domain, with the rest obtained from reference TRBV9 and TRBJ2-7, is as follows: DSGVTQTPKHLITATGQRVTLRCSPRSGDLSVYWYQQSLDQGLQFLIQYYNGEERAKGNILERFSAQQFPDLHSELNLSSLELGDSALYFCASSPGQGLRYEQYFGPGTRLTVT.

This clone was detected a few times. The chain combines TRBV6-5 with TRBJ2-7; 12 bases agree with TRBD1. Germline loops: CDR1 MNHEY, CDR2 SVGAGI. The CDR3 runs to 15 residues. The ends lost 2 bases at V and 2 bases at J; junction bases unmatched: 1. This CDR3 is CASSYGTGGPYEQYF. CDR3 DNA: TGTGCCAGCAGTTACGGGACAGGGGGCCCCTACGAGCAGTACTTC.

The CDR3 spells CASSTRNGPVIFQYF. The CDR3 DNA is TGTGCCAGCAGCACGAGGAACGGCCCCGTGATATTCCAGTACTTC. V usage is TRBV11-3 and J usage is TRBJ2-5; no reliable D call. Between the trimmed V and J ends, which lost 5 bases and 10 bases, there was a span of 23 bases. The length of the CDR3 is 15 residues. CDR1 SGHNT and CDR2 YENEEA come from the germline V gene.

V is TRBV4-1 and J is TRBJ2-7; 8 bases are a match to TRBD1. Germline V lookup: CDR1 MGHRA, CDR2 YSYEKL. The CDR3 length is 16 residues. V shed 0 bases and J 5 bases; nucleotides not matched to a gene: 9. CDR3 sequence: CASSQEGAGGSHEQYF. CDR3 DNA sequence: TGCGCCAGCAGCCAAGAAGGGGCAGGGGGCTCTCACGAGCAGTACTTC.

The V gene is TRBV6-5, the J gene TRBJ1-1; no firm D call. Germline V gene data show CDR1 as MNHEY and CDR2 as SVGAGI. Trimming stripped 0 bases from V and 2 bases from J, with 10 bases between. The CDR3 runs 15 residues. The CDR3 DNA sequence: TGTGCCAGCAGTTACTCGTACGGTGCAAACACTGAAGCTTTCTTT. This codes for CASSYSYGANTEAFF.

The V gene is TRBV30, the J gene TRBJ2-1; 10 nucleotides agree with TRBD1. CDR1 is GTSNPN and CDR2 is SVGIG in the germline V gene (reference sequence). The CDR3 consists of 12 residues. The V gene end was trimmed by 6 bases and the J gene end by 9 bases; junction bases not matched to a gene: 5. The CDR3 here is CACGDRGSEQFF. Here the CDR3 DNA reads TGTGCCTGCGGGGACAGGGGTAGTGAGCAGTTCTTC.

This chain links TRBV9 with TRBJ2-6; tentative D call: TRBD1 (5 bases). CDR3 length equals 15 residues. Trimming took off 4 bases at V and 3 bases at J, with 11 bases between the two ends. Germline V gene lookup returns CDR1 SGDLS and CDR2 YYNGEE. CDR3: CASSPRGSGANVLTF. CDR3 nucleotide sequence: TGTGCCAGCAGCCCTAGGGGTAGTGGGGCCAACGTCCTGACTTTC. The variable domain in full, with the rest retrieved from reference TRBV9 and TRBJ2-6, is DSGVTQTPKHLITATGQRVTLRCSPRSGDLSVYWYQQSLDQGLQFLIQYYNGEERAKGNILERFSAQQFPDLHSELNLSSLELGDSALYFCASSPRGSGANVLTFGAGSRLTVL.

The chain carries TRBV4-1 and TRBJ1-3; 9 nucleotides line up with TRBD1. V shed 0 bases and J 8 bases; nucleotides not matched to a gene: 11. This CDR3 contains 17 residues. Germline CDR1 reads MGHRA; CDR2 reads YSYEKL. CDR3 sequence reads: CASSQDSSGTGKDTIYF. The CDR3 DNA reads as TGCGCCAGCAGCCAAGACTCCTCCGGGACAGGGAAAGACACCATATATTTT.

V and J are TRBV11-2 and TRBJ1-5; D unclear. CDR3 length equals 14 residues. In germline, CDR1 is SGHAT, CDR2 FQNNGV. V was shortened by 1 base and J by 13 bases, with 17 bases between the two germline ends. The CDR3 is CASSLGPSGFNQHF. The CDR3 DNA follows: TGTGCCAGCAGCTTAGGGCCTTCAGGCTTTAATCAGCATTTT.

This chain joins TRBV9 and TRBJ2-2; D may be TRBD2 (6 bases). V was cut by 4 bases and J by 7 bases, with 11 bases left in between. CDR3 length: 13 amino acids. Looked up from germline, CDR1 is SGDLS and CDR2 is YYNGEE. CDR3 loop: CASSPTSFGELFF. The CDR3 DNA reads TGTGCCAGCAGCCCAACTAGCTTCGGGGAGCTGTTTTTT.

The rearrangement uses TRBV6-5 and TRBJ2-3, with 11 bases matching TRBD2. The CDR3 covers 15 residues. V shed 4 bases and J 2 bases; nucleotides not matched to a gene: 2. Germline V CDR1 and CDR2: MNHEY, SVGAGI. CDR3 sequence (DNA): TGTGCCAGCAGTTCGGGACTAGCGGTCACAGATACGCAGTATTTT. It translates to CASSSGLAVTDTQYF.

The chain links TRBV30 to TRBJ1-3; 10 bases agree with TRBD1. Germline V CDR1 and CDR2: GTSNPN, SVGIG (reference sequence). Unmatched junction bases numbered 6, after V lost 3 bases and J lost 4 bases. The CDR3 loop spans 15 amino acids. Written as DNA, the CDR3 is TGTGCCTGGAGGGGGACAGGGGCTTACGGAAACACCATATATTTT. Residues: CAWRGTGAYGNTIYF.

This clone was seen only a few times. The V gene is TRBV28, the J gene TRBJ2-7; 8 bases line up with TRBD2. Germline V gene data show CDR1 as MDHEN and CDR2 as SYDVKM. This CDR3 is 13 amino acids long. The V gene end was trimmed by 7 bases and the J gene end by 3 bases; junction bases not matched to a gene: 5. The CDR3 nucleotides read TGTGCCAGCACCCCCGGGACTAGCTACGAGCAGTACTTC. Amino acids: CASTPGTSYEQYF.

J is TRBJ1-3 and V is TRBV29-1; 8 bases are a match to TRBD1. CDR3 size: 12 residues. The V gene's germline CDR1 is SQVTM and CDR2 ANQGSEA. Germline trimming cut 6 bases from V and 6 bases from J; bases unmatched to any gene: 4. The DNA for the CDR3 is TGCAGCGTCCAGACAGGGGAAAACACCATATATTTT. Its protein product is CSVQTGENTIYF.

J is TRBJ2-7 and V is TRBV6-6; perhaps TRBD1 as D (6 bases). Germline V CDR1 and CDR2: MNHNY, SVGAGI (reference sequence). The CDR3 runs 13 residues. Trimming took off 4 bases at V and 1 base at J, with 8 bases between the two ends. The chain's CDR3 is CASSWTVSYEQYF. For the CDR3, the DNA is TGTGCCAGCAGTTGGACAGTTTCCTACGAGCAGTACTTC.

The chain recombines TRBV10-2 with TRBJ2-7; 10 bases map to TRBD1. Losses at the gene ends were 6 bases for V and 4 bases for J; bases not matched to a gene: 9. Germline V gene data show CDR1 as WSHSY and CDR2 as SAAADI. CDR3 length: 15 residues. The CDR3 is CASSDVRDRGYEQYF. CDR3 coding DNA: TGCGCCAGCAGCGACGTCCGGGACAGGGGATACGAGCAGTACTTC.